Each of the 9 T cell receptor beta chains below was sequenced from the same sample in a study of blood T cells in healthy people across ages. A second PCR, run for about 7 to 11 cycles, used a sample-barcoded 5' primer plus a J-beta primer mix. In TCRdb, the 5' RACE reads were re-called with MiXCR into one record per CDR3 protein. The sample lists 700,000 or so distinct CDR3 sequences, approximately 22% occurring once. Sequenced sample: blood. The receptors shown here come from a man between 65 and 85 years old in good health.

The rearrangement joins TRBV3-1 to TRBJ2-5; a weak D match, TRBD2 (7 bases). The DNA end favors TRBJ2-7, so the J call may be wrong. The CDR3 contains 12 residues. Germline V gene data show CDR1 as LGHDT and CDR2 as YNNKEL (reference sequence). CDR3 nucleotide sequence: TGTGCCAGCAGCCAGGGGGGGCGCGAGCAGTACTTC. Residues: CASSQGGREQYF.

The rearrangement links TRBV11-2 to TRBJ1-4; a possible D gene is TRBD1 (6 bases). Trimming left V 1 base short and J 7 bases short, with 10 bases between. Germline lookup yields CDR1 SGHAT and CDR2 FQNNGV. The CDR3 runs 14 residues. Here the CDR3 reads CASSLAAGAEKLFF. CDR3 sequence (DNA): TGTGCCAGCAGCTTAGCAGCAGGGGCTGAAAAACTGTTTTTT.

This clonotype showed up just a few times. The genes are TRBV21-1 and TRBJ2-4; the table's D call TRBD1 went unverified against the DNA. TRBV21-1 is designated a pseudogene. This CDR3 comprises 17 residues. The CDR3 region is CASSINFDRGFGNIQYF. CDR3 nucleotide sequence: TGTGCCAGCAGCATAAACTTTGACAGGGGATTTGGGAACATTCAGTACTTC.

This chain connects TRBV24-1 to TRBJ1-1; a possible D gene is TRBD1 (6 bases). Germline V gene lookup returns CDR1 KGHDR and CDR2 SFDVKD. V shed 5 bases and J shed 6 bases, with 18 bases lying between them. The CDR3 spans 15 residues. CDR3 nucleotides: TGTGCCACCAGTGGCCCGGGGGGCGCGGGGGCTGAAGCTTTCTTT. Its translation: CATSGPGGAGAEAFF.

This chain links TRBV20-1 with TRBJ2-6, with D possibly matching TRBD2 (5 bases). The V end lost 5 bases, the J end lost 0 bases, and 11 bases lay between the germline ends. CDR1 is DFQATT and CDR2 is SNEGSKA in the germline V gene (reference sequence). CDR3 size: 15 residues. CDR3 sequence (DNA): TGCAGTGCTCGAGGAGGCTACTCTGGGGCCAACGTCCTGACTTTC. Encoded protein: CSARGGYSGANVLTF.

This clonotype appeared a few times. The chain employs TRBV6-6 and TRBJ2-7; D possibly corresponds to TRBD1 (6 bases). Germline loops: CDR1 MNHNY, CDR2 SVGAGI (reference sequence). The CDR3 spans 14 residues. Trimming took 5 bases from V and 4 from J, leaving 15 bases between them. CDR3 bases: TGTGCCAGCAGTCCCCCCGGGCAGGGGTACGAGCAGTACTTC. It codes for CASSPPGQGYEQYF.

The chain combines TRBV10-3 with TRBJ2-5, with TRBD1 as a possible D gene (8 bases). V was shortened by 2 bases and J by 4 bases, with 20 bases between the two germline ends. The length of the CDR3 is 17 residues. Germline V gene data show CDR1 as ENHRY and CDR2 as SYGVKD. The CDR3 reads CAISESGTGSPGETQYF. CDR3 nucleotides: TGTGCCATCAGTGAGAGCGGGACAGGATCTCCCGGAGAGACCCAGTACTTC.

Here the CDR3 DNA reads TGCAGCGTGGCACAGGGGGCTGGAAACACCATATATTTT. Its protein is CSVAQGAGNTIYF. The J gene is TRBJ1-3, the V gene TRBV29-1, with 8 positions matching TRBD1. J gave up 2 bases and V 6 bases, and 3 bases lay outside the gene matches. The CDR3 contains 13 residues. Germline values: CDR1 SQVTM, CDR2 ANQGSEA.

This clonotype was counted between two and nine times. The V gene is TRBV6-2 or TRBV6-3, the J gene TRBJ1-1; D is perhaps TRBD1 (5 bases). Trimming cost V 6 bases and J 3 bases, with 14 bases left between them. CDR1 and CDR2 (germline): MNHEY, SVGEGT. The CDR3 extends over 14 amino acids. CDR3 nucleotide sequence: TGTGCCAGCAGGGTGAGGCAGGGTTACACTGAAGCTTTCTTT. Its translation is CASRVRQGYTEAFF.